This T cell receptor (beta chain) emerged from a study of PD-L1 blockade in urothelial cancer. On the study more broadly: Patients initiated atezolizumab at some point between 2014 and 2015 at 1,200 mg intravenously every 3 weeks. Blood drawn 3 weeks (second dose) and 6 weeks after treatment start was analyzed. Blood samples contained a median 141,255 T cells.

Here immunoSEQ multiplex PCR was the method, and the copy in TCRdb shows in-frame clones only, minus some. The sample lists roughly 100,000 clones, around 85% seen once, with 2% to 2.5% in the top ten. With respect to this clone: Antigen specificity is unknown.

The study's findings and limits: Durable-benefit patients had greater expansion of tumor-associated blood clones at 3 weeks.

V gave up 4 bases and J gave up 3 bases; unmatched junction bases: 7. CDR1 and CDR2 from the germline V gene are SGDLS and YYNGEE. The CDR3 has 15 residues. The sequencing used PBMCs, collected around atezolizumab (anti-PD-L1) treatment. This sequence joins TRBV9 and TRBJ2-7; 10 nucleotides agree with TRBD2. This TCR was recovered from a man aged 45 to 65 with urothelial cancer. CDR3 in DNA: TGTGCCAGCAGCCCTCAAGCGGGGGGGTACTACGAGCAGTACTTC. Amino acids: CASSPQAGGYYEQYF.